The clone carrying this T cell receptor (beta chain) was detected ten times or more. The CDR3 runs 15 residues. V was trimmed by 0 bases and J by 0 bases, leaving 8 bases between them. Germline-derived CDR1 and CDR2 are KGHSH and LQKENI. This specimen belongs to a study of blood T cells in healthy people across ages. It was with a sample-barcoded 5' primer and a J-beta primer mix that a second PCR of roughly 7 to 12 cycles was run. TCRdb analysed the 5' RACE reads with MiXCR anew, one entry per CDR3 protein. The table records around 870,000 distinct CDR3 sequences, more than 25% of them present only once.

The specimen was blood. This TCR was sampled from an elderly woman in good health. The V gene is TRBV18, the J gene TRBJ1-2; D not resolved. CDR3: CASSPPSLPNYGYTF. The CDR3 coding sequence is TGTGCCAGCTCACCACCGTCACTTCCTAACTATGGCTACACCTTC.